The 27 T cell receptor beta chains given below trace back to one sample, sequenced in a study of Graves' ophthalmopathy and Graves' hyperthyroidism. RNA served as the template for amplifying TCR beta CDR3 regions. RT-PCR in the first round used HTBI primers; a second-round multiplex PCR followed. TCRdb re-analysed the multiplex PCR reads in MiXCR, keeping a single row per CDR3 protein. This sample has 150,000 or so distinct CDR3 sequences; approximately 40% occur once, and the top ten carry approximately 8.9%. Sequencing used peripheral blood. The receptors shown here come from a man aged 30 to 39 with Graves' ophthalmopathy.

In this sample, this clonotype turned up many times. The genes are TRBV7-2 and TRBJ2-5; 8 nucleotides line up with TRBD1. Germline CDR1 reads SGHTA; CDR2 reads FQGNSA. The CDR3 is 14 residues long. Trimming removed 7 bases from V and 5 bases from J; junction bases left unmatched: 9. CDR3 DNA sequence: TGTGCCAGCATCCTCTCAGGGGGCTTGGAGACCCAGTACTTC. Its translation: CASILSGGLETQYF.

This clonotype was counted at least ten times. The genes are TRBV6-5 and TRBJ1-2; D gene ambiguous. Germline values: CDR1 MNHEY, CDR2 SVGAGI. CDR3 length: 17 amino acids. V was cut by 0 bases and J by 2 bases, with 16 bases left in between. The CDR3 loop reads CASSYSGISITNYGYTF. The CDR3, as DNA: TGTGCCAGCAGTTACTCTGGGATCTCAATTACGAACTATGGCTACACCTTC.

The table lists this clonotype with many counts. The genes are TRBV7-2 and TRBJ2-6; tentatively, D is TRBD2 (6 bases). The CDR3 length is 17 residues. Trimming removed 5 bases from V and 0 bases from J, with 14 bases in between. Germline CDR1 reads SGHTA; CDR2 reads FQGNSA. The CDR3: CASSPGLLPSGANVLTF. The CDR3 bases are TGTGCCAGCAGCCCGGGACTGCTTCCCTCTGGGGCCAACGTCCTGACTTTC.

The sample holds many counts of this clonotype. The CDR3 DNA follows: TGTGCCAGCTCGGCACCCCTGGCAGGGTGGGCAGCTTTCTTT. The encoded protein is CASSAPLAGWAAFF. The chain couples TRBV6-5 to TRBJ1-1; D possibly corresponds to TRBD1 (5 bases). CDR1 is MNHEY, CDR2 SVGAGI, per germline. The CDR3 extends over 14 amino acids. The V gene lost 8 bases and the J gene lost 10 bases, with 23 bases spanning the gap.

The chain employs TRBV6-1 and TRBJ2-7, with D tentatively TRBD2 (7 bases). Trimming pared 3 bases from V and 6 bases from J, leaving 15 bases between. This CDR3 spans 14 amino acids. Germline V gene lookup returns CDR1 MNHNS and CDR2 SASEGT. The CDR3 DNA reads as TGTGCCAGCAGTGAGGCGGGGGCTGTGGGCGAGCAGTACTTC. It encodes CASSEAGAVGEQYF.

Many counts were recorded for this clonotype. The chain combines TRBV27 with TRBJ1-1; TRBD1 is a possible D gene (5 bases). Germline V gene sequence: CDR1 MNHEY, CDR2 SMNVEV (reference sequence). The CDR3 consists of 14 residues. Between the trimmed V and J ends, which lost 0 bases and 4 bases, there was a span of 9 bases. In nucleotides, the CDR3 is TGTGCCAGCAGTTTATCATCAGGGTTCACTGAAGCTTTCTTT. Amino acids: CASSLSSGFTEAFF.

The chain recombines TRBV6-2 or TRBV6-3 with TRBJ2-7, with a tentative D call TRBD1 (5 bases). CDR3 size: 14 residues. The germline V gene has CDR1 MNHEY and CDR2 SVGEGT. The V end was cut by 2 bases, the J end by 3 bases, with 11 bases between. CDR3 amino acids: CASSYMRQNYEQYF. The CDR3 region has the DNA TGTGCCAGCAGTTACATGAGACAGAACTACGAGCAGTACTTC.

This sequence joins TRBV11-2 and TRBJ2-5, with 8 nucleotides matching TRBD2. The CDR3 is 15 residues long. CDR1 and CDR2 from the germline V gene are SGHAT and FQNNGV. Trimming took 7 bases from V and 5 from J; bases not matched to a gene: 12. The CDR3 here is CASNPNGRAGETQYF. As DNA, the CDR3 is TGTGCCAGCAACCCAAACGGGAGGGCCGGTGAGACCCAGTACTTC.

This clonotype has just one count. The chain uses TRBV12-3 or TRBV12-4 and TRBJ2-5, with a tentative D call TRBD2 (6 bases). V was pared by 2 bases and J by 4 bases, with 14 bases between. The CDR3 runs to 15 residues. CDR3 DNA sequence: TGTGCCAGCAGTTTAATAGGGGTCGGGGGAGAGACCCAGTACTTC. Translated, it gives CASSLIGVGGETQYF.

This clonotype occurred once. The rearrangement links TRBV29-1 to TRBJ2-4, with TRBD1 matching 7 bases. The CDR3 is made up of 16 amino acids. The V gene end was trimmed by 1 base and the J gene end by 0 bases; junction bases not matched to a gene: 6. Germline V gene sequence: CDR1 SQVTM, CDR2 ANQGSEA. The CDR3 DNA follows: TGCAGCGTTGAAGGTGACAGGGCCCTAGCCAAAAACATTCAGTACTTC. This gives the protein CSVEGDRALAKNIQYF.

This clonotype was seen ten or more times. The rearrangement uses TRBV29-1 and TRBJ2-2; 8 nucleotides line up with TRBD1. Trimming removed 0 bases from V and 6 bases from J; junction bases left unmatched: 12. CDR1 SQVTM and CDR2 ANQGSEA come from the germline V gene. This CDR3 is built from 17 residues. In nucleotides, the CDR3 is TGCAGCGTTGAAGATCCAGGTTCAGGGGGCCGGTCCGGGGAGCTGTTTTTT. It translates to CSVEDPGSGGRSGELFF.

This clonotype showed up many times. This sequence joins TRBV12-3 or TRBV12-4 and TRBJ2-5; no firm D call. The CDR3 has 14 amino acids. Trimming pared 3 bases from V and 6 bases from J, leaving 14 bases between. The CDR3 DNA is TGTGCCAGCAGTTTTAGAGCAACCCAGCAGACCCAGTACTTC. It specifies CASSFRATQQTQYF.

V and J are TRBV4-1 and TRBJ1-1; possibly TRBD1 for D (6 bases). CDR1 and CDR2 from the germline V gene are MGHRA and YSYEKL. CDR3 size: 14 residues. The V gene lost 0 bases and the J gene lost 5 bases, with 10 bases spanning the gap. CDR3 sequence: CASSQDGGGTEAFF. DNA of the CDR3: TGCGCCAGCAGCCAAGATGGAGGGGGGACTGAAGCTTTCTTT.

The chain uses TRBV28 and TRBJ1-2, with unresolved D. The CDR3 loop spans 14 amino acids. Germline CDR1 is MDHEN and CDR2 is SYDVKM. Deletions cut 5 bases from V and 4 bases from J, with 14 bases between. For the CDR3, the DNA is TGTGCCAGCAGTCCACTGTTCGGGTCCTATGGCTACACCTTC. Residues: CASSPLFGSYGYTF.

In nucleotides, the CDR3 is TGTGCCAGCAGTTTAGCGCTAATGGGGACAGGGGTCCCCGAGCAGTACTTC. This encodes CASSLALMGTGVPEQYF. The chain combines TRBV12-3 or TRBV12-4 with TRBJ2-7, with 10 bases fitting TRBD1. The CDR3 consists of 17 residues. The V gene end was trimmed by 0 bases and the J gene end by 6 bases; junction bases not matched to a gene: 11.

The gene calls are TRBV6-1 and TRBJ1-2, with D unresolved. CDR3 length equals 16 residues. CDR1 MNHNS and CDR2 SASEGT come from the germline V gene. Trimming pared 3 bases from V and 4 bases from J, leaving 18 bases between. This chain's CDR3 is CASSETVLTGIYGYTF. CDR3 in DNA: TGTGCCAGCAGTGAGACCGTGTTGACGGGGATCTATGGCTACACCTTC.

This clonotype occurred many times. The genes are TRBV12-3 or TRBV12-4 and TRBJ1-1; D is unresolved. The V gene lost 7 bases and the J gene lost 5 bases, with 14 bases spanning the gap. This CDR3 comprises 13 residues. The CDR3, as DNA: TGTGCCAGCACCCTGGGGATGAGGACTGAAGCTTTCTTT. This translates into CASTLGMRTEAFF.

This chain links TRBV30 with TRBJ1-2; perhaps TRBD1 as D (5 bases). Trimming cost V 0 bases and J 8 bases, with 13 bases left between them. The germline V gene encodes CDR1 GTSNPN and CDR2 SVGIG (reference sequence). The CDR3 totals 13 residues. CDR3 loop: CAWSVGRDYGYTF. DNA for the CDR3: TGTGCCTGGAGTGTAGGCAGGGATTACGGCTACACCTTC.

This chain joins TRBV6-5 and TRBJ2-5; tentatively, D is TRBD1 or TRBD2 (5 bases each). This CDR3 is 15 amino acids long. V lost 4 bases to trimming and J lost 2 bases, with 14 bases between them. The germline V gene has CDR1 MNHEY and CDR2 SVGAGI. The CDR3: CASSSSGDAQETQYF. The CDR3 nucleotides read TGTGCCAGCAGTTCCTCCGGGGACGCTCAAGAGACCCAGTACTTC.

This clonotype was observed a few times. V gene TRBV6-2 or TRBV6-3 combines with J gene TRBJ2-7, with D hard to call. Trimming took off 0 bases at V and 1 base at J, with 4 bases between the two ends. The germline CDR1 and CDR2 sequences are MNHEY and SVGEGT. The CDR3 spans 13 residues. This CDR3 reads CASSYSGSYEQYF. CDR3 DNA sequence: TGTGCCAGCAGTTACTCAGGGTCCTACGAGCAGTACTTC.

The chain recombines TRBV12-3 or TRBV12-4 with TRBJ1-1; 7 positions match TRBD1. The V segment lost 7 bases and the J segment 7 bases; nucleotides outside the gene matches: 9. This CDR3 comprises 13 residues. The CDR3 is CASNAPGTDEAFF. In DNA, the CDR3 is TGTGCCAGCAACGCTCCAGGGACAGATGAAGCTTTCTTT.

V is TRBV6-1 and J is TRBJ1-1, with D perhaps TRBD1 (6 bases). Trimming took off 3 bases at V and 3 bases at J, with 11 bases between the two ends. CDR1 and CDR2 (germline): MNHNS, SASEGT. The CDR3 totals 14 residues. CDR3 in amino acids: CASSDAGQDTEAFF. CDR3 nucleotides: TGTGCCAGCAGTGACGCGGGACAAGACACTGAAGCTTTCTTT.

This clonotype was picked up many times. The chain carries TRBV5-1 and TRBJ2-2; the match to TRBD1 covers 7 bases. CDR3 length: 16 amino acids. CDR1 and CDR2 (germline): SGHRS, YFSETQ. V shed 0 bases and J 6 bases; nucleotides not matched to a gene: 8. The CDR3 spells CASSLDGTALPGELFF. CDR3 sequence (DNA): TGCGCCAGCAGCTTGGATGGGACAGCCCTCCCCGGGGAGCTGTTTTTT.

This clonotype came up many times. The chain employs TRBV29-1 and TRBJ1-5; 11 bases are a match to TRBD1. Germline loops: CDR1 SQVTM, CDR2 ANQGSEA. The J segment lost 4 bases and the V segment lost 6 bases, leaving 2 bases of the junction unmatched. This CDR3 has 13 residues. The CDR3 here is CSVGQGANQPQHF. The CDR3 nucleotides read TGCAGCGTCGGACAGGGGGCGAATCAGCCCCAGCATTTT.

This chain uses TRBV12-3 or TRBV12-4 with TRBJ2-3; D is possibly TRBD2 (6 bases). The CDR3 is made up of 15 amino acids. Trimming pared 3 bases from V and 1 base from J, leaving 11 bases between. CDR3 nucleotides: TGTGCCAGCAGTTTGGAGGGCCCCCGCACAGATACGCAGTATTTT. Protein sequence: CASSLEGPRTDTQYF.

This chain uses TRBV28 with TRBJ2-2, with D possibly TRBD2 on 6 matching bases. The length of the CDR3 is 15 residues. Germline CDR1 reads MDHEN; CDR2 reads SYDVKM. The V end lost 3 bases, the J end lost 5 bases, and 13 bases lay between the germline ends. CDR3 region: CASSFDRAGTGELFF. The CDR3 region has the DNA TGTGCCAGCAGTTTTGATCGTGCGGGGACCGGGGAGCTGTTTTTT.

The CDR3 DNA reads as TGCGCCAGCAGCTCCTCCGGGACAGGTGCCTCTGGGGCCAACGTCCTGACTTTC. It encodes CASSSSGTGASGANVLTF. V gene TRBV5-1 combines with J gene TRBJ2-6; the match to TRBD1 covers 8 bases. Germline V lookup: CDR1 SGHRS, CDR2 YFSETQ. CDR3 length: 18 amino acids. The V and J ends lost 3 bases and 0 bases, in that order; junction bases with no gene match: 8. The full variable domain, in which reference TRBV5-1 and TRBJ2-6 provide the parts outside the CDR3, is KAGVTQTPRYLIKTRGQQVTLSCSPISGHRSVSWYQQTPGQGLQFLFEYFSETQRNKGNFPGRFSGRQFSNSRSEMNVSTLELGDSALYLCASSSSGTGASGANVLTFGAGSRLTVL.